The TCR beta chain described here comes from a study of blood T cell repertoires in COVID-19. Study-wide context: PBMCs, B-cell-depleted T cells, or T cells were the source of the cDNA or gDNA that made up the material.

Profiling relied on immunoSEQ multiplex PCR, and the TCRdb table lists in-frame clones only, not all of them. The sample shows 400,000 to 450,000 clones, approximately 88% of them seen only once. This TCR derives from a woman aged 45-60 years with COVID-19, enrolled during active disease. The sample was peripheral blood.

The CDR3 here is CAWKEPPYRPGLSRYTF. Written as DNA, the CDR3 is TGTGCCTGGAAAGAGCCACCGTACCGACCGGGACTTTCGCGCTACACCTTC. The V gene is TRBV30, the J gene TRBJ1-2; possible D gene TRBD1, 5 bases. CDR1 is GTSNPN and CDR2 is SVGIG in the germline V gene (reference sequence). The CDR3 has 17 amino acids. V gave up 4 bases and J gave up 9 bases, with 30 bases separating them.